Each of the 18 T cell receptor beta chains below was sequenced from the same sample in a study of T cell changes during pregnancy in multiple sclerosis. Data came from immunoSEQ multiplex PCR; TCRdb stores just in-frame clones and leaves some out. The sample records more than 30,000 clones, about 87% being singletons. The sequencing used CD4+ T cells from peripheral blood mononuclear cells, collected before pregnancy. Source of these receptors: a female donor with multiple sclerosis, enrolled in a pregnancy study.

The chain uses TRBV5-5 and TRBJ1-1; perhaps TRBD1 as D (5 bases). Trimming pared 1 base from V and 5 bases from J, leaving 12 bases between. Germline assignment: CDR1 SGHKS and CDR2 YYEKEE (reference sequence). This CDR3 contains 14 residues. The CDR3 loop is CASSLMQGWTEAFF. The CDR3 DNA reads as TGTGCCAGCAGCTTGATGCAGGGTTGGACTGAAGCTTTCTTT.

V gene TRBV6-5 combines with J gene TRBJ1-1; D is possibly TRBD1 (6 bases). In germline, CDR1 is MNHEY, CDR2 SVGAGI. Trimming pared 5 bases from V and 7 bases from J, leaving 11 bases between. The CDR3 spans 12 residues. CDR3 nucleotide sequence: TGTGCCAGCAGTAACAGGGTGATTGAAGCTTTCTTT. This gives the protein CASSNRVIEAFF.

This clone was recorded once. V and J are TRBV7-8 and TRBJ2-1; 7 nucleotides line up with TRBD2. Germline V gene lookup returns CDR1 SGHVS and CDR2 FQNEAQ. V was pared by 1 base and J by 7 bases, with 4 bases of the junction left unmatched. The CDR3 spans 14 residues. The CDR3 loop reads CASSLGTRMNEQFF. The CDR3 nucleotides read TGTGCCAGCAGCTTAGGGACTAGAATGAATGAGCAGTTCTTC. Based on the CDR3 plus reference TRBV7-8 and TRBJ2-1, the full variable domain is GAGVSQSPRYKVAKRGQDVALRCDPISGHVSLFWYQQALGQGPEFLTYFQNEAQLDKSGLPSDRFFAERPEGSVSTLKIQRTQQEDSAVYLCASSLGTRMNEQFFGPGTRLTVL.

V usage is TRBV13 and J usage is TRBJ1-2; 10 bases are a match to TRBD1. Germline assignment: CDR1 PRHDT and CDR2 FYEKMQ (reference sequence). The CDR3 is 14 amino acids. Trimming at V came to 7 bases and at J to 3 bases, leaving 5 bases not matched to a gene. CDR3 region: CASTMGQGYYGYTF. The CDR3 nucleotides are TGTGCCAGCACAATGGGACAGGGGTACTATGGCTACACCTTC.

This chain joins TRBV27 and TRBJ1-6; D may be TRBD1 (5 bases). V lost 3 bases and J lost 14, with 14 bases in between. Germline values: CDR1 MNHEY, CDR2 SMNVEV (reference sequence). The CDR3 is 13 amino acids. The CDR3 is CASSLVQEGSLHF. CDR3 DNA: TGTGCCAGCAGTTTGGTACAGGAGGGGTCCCTCCACTTT.

This chain links TRBV7-3 with TRBJ2-5; tentative D call: TRBD1 (6 bases). The CDR3 is 15 amino acids. The germline CDR1 and CDR2 sequences are SGHTA and FQGTGA. Trimming cost V 4 bases and J 5 bases, with 17 bases left between them. CDR3 bases: TGTGCCAGCAGCTCTACAGGGTTAGACGGGGAGACCCAGTACTTC. Translated: CASSSTGLDGETQYF.

V and J are TRBV2 and TRBJ1-3, with TRBD1 identical over 8 bases. The V segment lost 6 bases and the J segment 4 bases; nucleotides outside the gene matches: 2. The CDR3 consists of 13 residues. The germline CDR1 and CDR2 sequences are SNHLY and FYNNEI. CDR3 loop: CASSGQGGNTIYF. CDR3 sequence (DNA): TGTGCCAGCAGCGGACAGGGAGGAAACACCATATATTTT.

V gene TRBV9 combines with J gene TRBJ2-1, with 9 bases matching TRBD2. The length of the CDR3 is 15 residues. V was clipped by 0 bases and J by 4 bases; unmatched bases: 2. Germline V gives CDR1 SGDLS, CDR2 YYNGEE. CDR3 sequence: CASSVEAGGYNEQFF. CDR3 nucleotides: TGTGCCAGCAGCGTAGAGGCGGGGGGGTACAATGAGCAGTTCTTC.

The rearrangement uses TRBV12-5 and TRBJ1-5; possibly TRBD1 for D (5 bases). The CDR3 totals 18 residues. V dropped 0 bases and J dropped 1 base, with 16 bases sitting between them. Germline CDR1 and CDR2: LGHNT and FRNRAP. The CDR3 nucleotides are TGTGCTAGTGGTTTGGTTTTTTGGGGGGGGAAAAGCAATCAGCCCCAGCATTTT. This encodes CASGLVFWGGKSNQPQHF.

The gene calls are TRBV7-8 and TRBJ2-1; D unresolved. The CDR3 has 15 residues. The germline CDR1 and CDR2 sequences are SGHVS and FQNEAQ. Trimming stripped 1 base from V and 5 bases from J, with 12 bases between. The CDR3 sequence: CASSLVVGLNNEQFF. As DNA, the CDR3 is TGTGCCAGCAGCTTAGTGGTTGGCCTCAACAATGAGCAGTTCTTC.

This clone was detected only a few times. The rearrangement links TRBV5-6 to TRBJ2-7; no definite D call. Between the trimmed V and J ends, which lost 7 bases and 2 bases, there was a span of 10 bases. The germline CDR1 and CDR2 sequences are SGHDT and YYEEEE. The CDR3 is 12 amino acids. The CDR3 is CASSLLPYEQYF. CDR3 coding DNA: TGTGCCAGCTCACTCCTACCCTACGAGCAGTACTTC.

The chain links TRBV5-4 to TRBJ2-1, with TRBD2 identical over 10 bases. Trimming at V came to 4 bases and at J to 2 bases, leaving 12 bases not matched to a gene. This CDR3 has 18 amino acids. Looked up from germline, CDR1 is SGHNT and CDR2 is YYREEE (reference sequence). The CDR3: CASSPDSGGLYPYNEQFF. The CDR3 coding sequence is TGTGCCAGCAGCCCCGATAGCGGGGGGCTATATCCCTACAATGAGCAGTTCTTC.

V is TRBV21-1 and J is TRBJ2-1; the table's D gene call, TRBD2, was not cross checked with the DNA. TRBV21-1 is recorded as a pseudogene. This CDR3 has 15 residues. CDR3 sequence (DNA): TGTGCCAGCAGCAAAGAAGGGACTAAGGACAATGAGCAGTTCTTC. This translates into CASSKEGTKDNEQFF.

J is TRBJ1-4 and V is TRBV5-6; weak D call: TRBD1 (5 bases). The CDR3 sequence is 16 residues long. Per the germline V gene, CDR1 is SGHDT and CDR2 is YYEEEE. The V end was cut by 4 bases, the J end by 5 bases, with 18 bases between. DNA of the CDR3: TGTGCCAGCAGCCACCCAGGGCAGGGTCGAAATGAAAAACTGTTTTTT. This codes for CASSHPGQGRNEKLFF.

This clone showed up just once. CDR3 sequence reads: CSAGTGPKLFF. The CDR3 nucleotides read TGCAGTGCCGGGACAGGGCCTAAACTGTTTTTT. The chain uses TRBV20-1 and TRBJ1-4; 9 nucleotides align to TRBD1. CDR1 is DFQATT, CDR2 SNEGSKA, per germline (reference sequence). There are 11 residues in the CDR3. V dropped 6 bases and J dropped 11; count of bases not matched to a gene: 4.

In its sample, this clone was seen once. V is TRBV5-1 and J is TRBJ2-3, with TRBD2 matching over 9 bases. Unmatched junction bases numbered 3, after V lost 0 bases and J lost 1 base. This CDR3 has 16 amino acids. Germline V CDR1 and CDR2: SGHRS, YFSETQ. The CDR3 sequence is CASSLGASGGTDTQYF. The CDR3 DNA reads TGCGCCAGCAGCTTGGGAGCTAGCGGGGGCACAGATACGCAGTATTTT.

The chain has TRBV11-3 and TRBJ2-1; TRBD1 might be the D (6 bases). The CDR3 runs 14 residues. Germline V gives CDR1 SGHNT, CDR2 YENEEA. With 3 bases removed from V and 8 bases from J, the gap between germline ends came to 14 bases. The CDR3 bases are TGTGCCAGCAGCTTCTCAACAGGGTATGATGAGCAGTTCTTC. This translates into CASSFSTGYDEQFF.

V and J are TRBV4-1 and TRBJ2-1; D unresolved. Between the trimmed V and J ends, which lost 2 bases and 1 base, there was a span of 12 bases. CDR3 length equals 16 residues. The germline gives CDR1 MGHRA, CDR2 YSYEKL. The CDR3 region is CASSQINMVSYNEQFF. CDR3 DNA sequence: TGCGCCAGCAGCCAAATTAACATGGTTTCCTACAATGAGCAGTTCTTC.